This TCR beta chain was identified in a study of read filtering for tumor transcriptome and immune sequencing. This clonotype was detected ten times or more. Germline V gene data show CDR1 as SGHVS and CDR2 as FQNEAQ. V dropped 1 base and J dropped 0 bases, with 12 bases sitting between them. The CDR3 is 16 amino acids. Molecular barcoded adaptors covering alpha/delta and beta/gamma chains were used on roughly 400 ng RNA. TCRdb reprocessed the reads via MiXCR and lists one record per CDR3 protein. The table lists roughly 46,000 distinct CDR3 sequences, roughly 12% of them singletons. The receptor was derived from a donor aged 40 or over with multiple myeloma. The V gene is TRBV7-8, the J gene TRBJ1-1; D unclear. The specimen was a population of CD138-negative cells sorted from bone marrow. The CDR3 DNA reads as TGTGCCAGCAGCTTAGAATCGACGGTCATGAACACTGAAGCTTTCTTT. This codes for CASSLESTVMNTEAFF.